Shown below are 17 T cell receptor beta chains from a single sample sequenced in a study of T cells after posttransplantation cyclophosphamide. Sequencing used immunoSEQ multiplex PCR; TCRdb keeps in-frame clones, though not all of them. Among approximately 52,000 clones listed, roughly 84% were seen once. Sequencing was carried out using PBMCs. Receptors were obtained from a man younger than 40 with a blood cancer, CMV-positive, and with a related stem cell donor.

The rearrangement links TRBV5-5 to TRBJ2-3, with TRBD1 matching 10 bases. The V gene end was trimmed by 4 bases and the J gene end by 8 bases; junction bases not matched to a gene: 10. This CDR3 has 15 amino acids. Germline CDR1 SGHKS, CDR2 YYEKEE (reference sequence). CDR3 in amino acids: CASSIGTGDYSTQYF. CDR3 bases: TGTGCCAGCAGCATCGGGACAGGGGATTATAGTACGCAGTATTTT.

The gene calls are TRBV19 and TRBJ2-1; D unresolved. The germline CDR1 and CDR2 sequences are LNHDA and SQIVND (reference sequence). Trimming stripped 5 bases from V and 4 bases from J, with 6 bases between. The CDR3 totals 12 residues. CDR3 in amino acids: CASSGSYNEQFF. DNA for the CDR3: TGTGCCAGTAGTGGTAGTTACAATGAGCAGTTCTTC. The variable domain in full, completed from reference TRBV19 and TRBJ2-1, reads DGGITQSPKYLFRKEGQNVTLSCEQNLNHDAMYWYRQDPGQGLRLIYYSQIVNDFQKGDIAEGYSVSREKKESFPLTVTSAQKNPTAFYLCASSGSYNEQFFGPGTRLTVL.

This chain joins TRBV6-6 and TRBJ2-4; TRBD2 matches 9 bases. Per germline, CDR1 MNHNY and CDR2 SVGAGI (reference sequence). V was clipped by 5 bases and J by 10 bases; unmatched bases: 12. CDR3 length equals 15 residues. DNA of the CDR3: TGTGCCAGCAGTGGGTTTGGGACTAGCCCTCTTATTCAGTACTTC. This translates into CASSGFGTSPLIQYF.

In its sample, this clone was seen a few times. This chain connects TRBV5-6 to TRBJ1-3; 8 bases are shared with TRBD1. The V segment lost 1 base and the J segment 0 bases; nucleotides outside the gene matches: 0. Germline CDR1 SGHDT, CDR2 YYEEEE. CDR3 length equals 15 residues. The CDR3 DNA reads as TGTGCCAGCAGCTTGACAGGGGGCTCTGGAAACACCATATATTTT. Amino acid sequence: CASSLTGGSGNTIYF.

The V and J genes are TRBV5-1 and TRBJ1-4; possibly TRBD1 for D (5 bases). Trimming left V 4 bases short and J 8 bases short, with 18 bases between. This CDR3 spans 15 amino acids. Germline-derived CDR1 and CDR2 are SGHRS and YFSETQ. The CDR3 is CASSANSPQVEKLFF. The CDR3 bases are TGCGCCAGCAGCGCAAACTCGCCACAGGTAGAAAAACTGTTTTTT.

The CDR3 region has the DNA TGTGCCAGCAAATTCTCTAGGGACTCCATGGCTTTCTTT. This sequence encodes CASKFSRDSMAFF. The V and J genes are TRBV2 and TRBJ1-1; tentatively, D is TRBD1 (5 bases). V was trimmed by 7 bases and J by 11 bases, leaving 20 bases between them. CDR1 and CDR2 from the germline V gene are SNHLY and FYNNEI. This CDR3 region has 13 residues.

The V gene is TRBV11-3, the J gene TRBJ2-5; 7 bases agree with TRBD1. Germline assignment: CDR1 SGHNT and CDR2 YENEEA. The CDR3 loop spans 12 amino acids. V lost 5 bases, J lost 5 bases, and 2 bases stayed unmatched. The CDR3 DNA sequence: TGTGCCAGCAGCACAGGGGTGGAGACCCAGTACTTC. Protein product: CASSTGVETQYF.

This chain uses TRBV13 with TRBJ2-7, with 9 positions matching TRBD2. The J segment lost 13 bases and the V segment lost 2 bases, leaving 12 bases of the junction unmatched. The CDR3 length is 14 residues. Germline loops: CDR1 PRHDT, CDR2 FYEKMQ (reference sequence). The CDR3 loop reads CASSLPLAGAPQYF. The CDR3 DNA follows: TGTGCCAGCAGCTTACCCTTAGCGGGAGCTCCGCAATACTTC.

V gene TRBV29-1 combines with J gene TRBJ2-7; perhaps TRBD1 as D (6 bases). Trimming pared 7 bases from V and 1 base from J, leaving 8 bases between. The CDR3 extends over 11 amino acids. Germline lookup yields CDR1 SQVTM and CDR2 ANQGSEA. CDR3 sequence: CSGGQSYEQYF. The CDR3 DNA reads as TGCAGCGGCGGACAGTCCTACGAGCAGTACTTC.

This clone was counted a single time. This chain uses TRBV9 with TRBJ2-1; 7 bases line up with TRBD1. V trimming: 0 bases; J trimming: 7 bases; junction bases outside the gene matches: 10. Germline CDR1 reads SGDLS; CDR2 reads YYNGEE. The CDR3 runs to 16 residues. The CDR3: CASSVVGGTLSNEQFF. The DNA for the CDR3 is TGTGCCAGCAGCGTAGTAGGGGGCACGCTTTCTAATGAGCAGTTCTTC. The variable domain in full, completed from reference TRBV9 and TRBJ2-1, reads DSGVTQTPKHLITATGQRVTLRCSPRSGDLSVYWYQQSLDQGLQFLIQYYNGEERAKGNILERFSAQQFPDLHSELNLSSLELGDSALYFCASSVVGGTLSNEQFFGPGTRLTVL.

The chain has TRBV2 and TRBJ1-6, with D maybe TRBD1 (5 bases). Trimming cost V 5 bases and J 17 bases, with 16 bases left between them. The V gene's germline CDR1 is SNHLY and CDR2 FYNNEI. The CDR3 is 12 amino acids. The CDR3 DNA is TGTGCCAGCAGTTACGGAGCCGGGACTTTCCACTTT. Protein sequence: CASSYGAGTFHF.

The genes are TRBV9 and TRBJ2-3; the D gene is possibly TRBD1 (5 bases). Germline-derived CDR1 and CDR2 are SGDLS and YYNGEE. This CDR3 spans 15 amino acids. Between the trimmed V and J ends, which lost 0 bases and 3 bases, there was a span of 11 bases. Written as DNA, the CDR3 is TGTGCCAGCAGCGTAGCGCAGGGTGGTACAGATACGCAGTATTTT. Amino acids: CASSVAQGGTDTQYF. The full variable domain, completed using reference TRBV9 and TRBJ2-3, is DSGVTQTPKHLITATGQRVTLRCSPRSGDLSVYWYQQSLDQGLQFLIQYYNGEERAKGNILERFSAQQFPDLHSELNLSSLELGDSALYFCASSVAQGGTDTQYFGPGTRLTVL.

This clone showed up just a few times. The V and J genes are TRBV5-1 and TRBJ1-1; D uncertain. Germline values: CDR1 SGHRS, CDR2 YFSETQ. V was trimmed by 0 bases and J by 5 bases, leaving 14 bases between them. CDR3 size: 15 residues. CDR3 sequence (DNA): TGCGCCAGCAGCTTGGCCGGGTTATCGAGTACTGAAGCTTTCTTT. It specifies CASSLAGLSSTEAFF.

The chain combines TRBV6-1 with TRBJ2-4; 7 bases fit TRBD1. V shed 10 bases and J 4 bases; nucleotides not matched to a gene: 13. Germline V gives CDR1 MNHNS, CDR2 SASEGT. This CDR3 has 15 residues. CDR3 protein: CATQPGTAQKNIQYF. For the CDR3, the DNA is TGTGCCACCCAACCGGGGACAGCGCAAAAAAACATTCAGTACTTC.

This chain links TRBV30 with TRBJ2-7; 8 bases align to TRBD2. Trimming cost V 0 bases and J 2 bases; bases outside gene matches: 3. Germline V gives CDR1 GTSNPN, CDR2 SVGIG (reference sequence). The CDR3 sequence is 14 residues long. The CDR3 nucleotides read TGTGCCTGGAGTGTCACGGGAGGGCCCTACGAGCAGTACTTC. It is translated as CAWSVTGGPYEQYF.

The chain couples TRBV7-8 to TRBJ2-6; D is undetermined. Trimming took off 2 bases at V and 0 bases at J, with 8 bases between the two ends. The CDR3 length is 16 residues. The V gene's germline CDR1 is SGHVS and CDR2 FQNEAQ. The DNA of the CDR3 is TGTGCCAGCAGCTTACTAGGTAGCTCTGGGGCCAACGTCCTGACTTTC. Its protein product is CASSLLGSSGANVLTF.

The chain couples TRBV7-3 to TRBJ2-3; the D gene is possibly TRBD2 (6 bases). Trimming stripped 2 bases from V and 1 base from J, with 7 bases between. This CDR3 has 14 residues. CDR1 is SGHTA, CDR2 FQGTGA, per germline. In nucleotides, the CDR3 is TGTGCCAGCAGCTTAGCGGGACGCACAGATACGCAGTATTTT. Protein sequence: CASSLAGRTDTQYF.